The text below deals with one T cell receptor beta chain. This sample was taken from a study of blood T cell repertoires in COVID-19. Turning to the study itself: Spain, Italy and the United States supplied samples that represented acute and convalescent COVID-19. Sample material is recorded as cDNA or gDNA derived from T cells, B-cell-depleted T cells, or PBMCs.

Authors' data handling: Nucleated cell counts were estimated from reference gene primer amplification. Measured with immunoSEQ multiplex PCR; TCRdb has only the in-frame clones, and not every one. V, J and clone size reflect that table, while D and trimming were determined from the DNA. The table lists around 130,000 clones, 90% of them singletons, with roughly 11% in the top ten. The CDR3 is 14 residues long. V gave up 6 bases and J gave up 8 bases, with 22 bases separating them. Germline CDR1 and CDR2: SQVTM and ANQGSEA. V usage is TRBV29-1 and J usage is TRBJ1-2, with D possibly being TRBD1 (6 bases). The sequence was obtained from a woman older than 75 with acute or convalescent COVID-19. Sequencing was done on a sample of peripheral blood. The CDR3 nucleotides are TGCAGCGTCCATGGGCCCTCAGGGGCTTACGGCTACACCTTC. This gives the protein CSVHGPSGAYGYTF.